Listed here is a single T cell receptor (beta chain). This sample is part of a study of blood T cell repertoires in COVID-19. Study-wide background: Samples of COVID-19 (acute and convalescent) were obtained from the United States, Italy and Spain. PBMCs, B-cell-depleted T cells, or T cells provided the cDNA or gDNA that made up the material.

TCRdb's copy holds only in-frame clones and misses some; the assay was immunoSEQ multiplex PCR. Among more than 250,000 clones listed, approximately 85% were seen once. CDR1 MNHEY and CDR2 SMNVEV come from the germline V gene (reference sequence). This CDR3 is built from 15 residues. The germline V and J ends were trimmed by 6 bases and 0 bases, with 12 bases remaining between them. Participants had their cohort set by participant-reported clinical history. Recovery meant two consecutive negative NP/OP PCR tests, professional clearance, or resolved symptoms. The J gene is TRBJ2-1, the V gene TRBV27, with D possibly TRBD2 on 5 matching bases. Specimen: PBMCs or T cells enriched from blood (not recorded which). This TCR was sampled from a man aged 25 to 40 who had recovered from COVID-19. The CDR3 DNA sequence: TGTGCCAGCAGCCCGGGGAGCGGCTCCTACAATGAGCAGTTCTTC. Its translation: CASSPGSGSYNEQFF.